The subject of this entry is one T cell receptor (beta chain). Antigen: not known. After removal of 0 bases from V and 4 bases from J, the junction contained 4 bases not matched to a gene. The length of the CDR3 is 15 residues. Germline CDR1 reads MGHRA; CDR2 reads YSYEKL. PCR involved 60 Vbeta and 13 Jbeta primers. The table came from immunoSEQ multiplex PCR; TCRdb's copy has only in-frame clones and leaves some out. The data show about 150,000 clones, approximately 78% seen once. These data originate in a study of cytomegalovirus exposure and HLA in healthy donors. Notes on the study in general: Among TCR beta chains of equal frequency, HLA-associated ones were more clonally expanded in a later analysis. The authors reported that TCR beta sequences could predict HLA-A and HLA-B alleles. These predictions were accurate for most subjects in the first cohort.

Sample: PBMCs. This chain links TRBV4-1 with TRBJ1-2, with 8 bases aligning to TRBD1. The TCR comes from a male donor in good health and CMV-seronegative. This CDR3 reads CASSQERTGPYGYTF. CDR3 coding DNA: TGCGCCAGCAGCCAAGAAAGGACAGGGCCCTATGGCTACACCTTC.